These 29 T cell receptor beta chains were sequenced from one sample in a study of T-cell memory formation after mild COVID-19. A single record per CDR3 protein comes from TCRdb applying MiXCR to the 5' RACE reads. The table shows approximately 290,000 distinct CDR3 sequences, with roughly a fifth occurring only once. Sequenced material: PBMCs or a T cell subset sorted from them (not recorded which). These receptors all stem from a man between 18 and 35 years old who had mild COVID-19 (a few samples of this study predate the infection). Cell type and time point are not known.

In its sample, this clonotype was seen many times. The chain couples TRBV5-1 to TRBJ2-2; D is unclear. Looked up from germline, CDR1 is SGHRS and CDR2 is YFSETQ. This CDR3 has 12 residues. Trimming pared 5 bases from V and 3 bases from J, leaving 5 bases between. DNA of the CDR3: TGCGCCAGCAGGCAGGACACCGGGGAGCTGTTTTTT. Translated, it gives CASRQDTGELFF.

This chain joins TRBV7-6 and TRBJ2-1, with TRBD2 identical over 8 bases. CDR1 and CDR2 from the germline V gene are SGHVS and FNYEAQ. V was pared by 5 bases and J by 2 bases, with 5 bases of the junction left unmatched. The CDR3 runs 15 residues. In DNA form, the CDR3 reads TGTGCCAGCAGCAAGAGCGGGGGAACCTACAATGAGCAGTTCTTC. It codes for CASSKSGGTYNEQFF.

This clonotype came up a few times. The chain is built from TRBV4-1 and TRBJ2-5; D is perhaps TRBD1 or TRBD2 (5 bases each). The CDR3 sequence is 16 residues long. The germline V gene encodes CDR1 MGHRA and CDR2 YSYEKL. V was cut by 4 bases and J by 0 bases, with 15 bases left in between. The CDR3 sequence: CASSPLSRGDQETQYF. The DNA of the CDR3 is TGCGCCAGCAGCCCACTTTCGAGGGGAGACCAAGAGACCCAGTACTTC.

This clonotype was detected only a few times. The V and J genes are TRBV24-1 and TRBJ2-7; tentatively, D is TRBD2 (6 bases). The V and J ends lost 3 bases and 3 bases respectively, with 14 bases between them. Germline V lookup: CDR1 KGHDR, CDR2 SFDVKD. This CDR3 region has 15 residues. CDR3 nucleotide sequence: TGTGCCACCAGTGATCGGGAGCAGGGAGGCTACGAGCAGTACTTC. Translation: CATSDREQGGYEQYF.

This clonotype occurred a few times. This rearrangement joins TRBV6-1 to TRBJ1-4; D gene uncertain. V was shortened by 2 bases and J by 8 bases, with 15 bases between the two germline ends. In germline, CDR1 is MNHNS, CDR2 SASEGT. The CDR3 loop spans 15 amino acids. In DNA, the CDR3 is TGTGCCAGCAGTGAATTACGCGTCTATTTGGAAAAACTGTTTTTT. Its protein product is CASSELRVYLEKLFF.

The chain has TRBV28 and TRBJ1-2; D is unclear. The CDR3 totals 15 residues. Germline lookup yields CDR1 MDHEN and CDR2 SYDVKM. V lost 5 bases and J 5 bases, leaving 18 bases between the germline ends. CDR3 in amino acids: CASSTPRKGRYGYTF. CDR3 nucleotide sequence: TGTGCCAGCAGTACCCCGCGGAAGGGCCGTTATGGCTACACCTTC.

The chain joins TRBV9 to TRBJ2-5; 13 bases fit TRBD2. The CDR3 has 15 amino acids. Looked up from germline, CDR1 is SGDLS and CDR2 is YYNGEE. The V and J ends lost 3 bases and 2 bases, in that order; junction bases with no gene match: 1. The CDR3 sequence is CASSGTSGGQETQYF. As DNA, the CDR3 is TGTGCCAGCAGCGGGACTAGCGGGGGACAAGAGACCCAGTACTTC. The complete variable domain, with remaining parts taken from reference TRBV9 and TRBJ2-5, reads DSGVTQTPKHLITATGQRVTLRCSPRSGDLSVYWYQQSLDQGLQFLIQYYNGEERAKGNILERFSAQQFPDLHSELNLSSLELGDSALYFCASSGTSGGQETQYFGPGTRLLVL.

V usage is TRBV6-5 and J usage is TRBJ2-3; 9 bases are a match to TRBD2. Germline lookup yields CDR1 MNHEY and CDR2 SVGAGI. The CDR3 is 19 amino acids. Trimming cost V 6 bases and J 3 bases; bases outside gene matches: 19. The DNA for the CDR3 is TGTGCCAGCAGCCGGACTAGCGTGGATCTCCCACCTCGGACAGATACGCAGTATTTT. It codes for CASSRTSVDLPPRTDTQYF.

This clonotype turned up a few times. The chain recombines TRBV4-1 with TRBJ1-1; D uncertain. The CDR3 runs to 14 residues. V shed 1 base and J shed 0 bases, with 6 bases lying between them. Germline V gives CDR1 MGHRA, CDR2 YSYEKL. The CDR3 sequence: CASSQVEMNTEAFF. The CDR3 nucleotides read TGCGCCAGCAGCCAAGTCGAGATGAACACTGAAGCTTTCTTT.

The V and J genes are TRBV4-1 and TRBJ1-4, with D unclear. The CDR3 covers 14 residues. V lost 2 bases and J lost 8, with 12 bases in between. Germline CDR1 and CDR2: MGHRA and YSYEKL. CDR3 sequence reads: CASSQNPVVEKLFF. CDR3 in DNA: TGCGCCAGCAGCCAAAACCCGGTGGTGGAAAAACTGTTTTTT.

This clonotype has more than one count but fewer than ten. V is TRBV4-3 and J is TRBJ2-2; D is unresolved. V lost 5 bases, J lost 4 bases, and 14 bases lay in between. The CDR3 has 15 residues. CDR1 and CDR2 (germline): LGHNA, YSLEER. DNA for the CDR3: TGCGCCAGCAGCACCAACTCGCTGGTCACCGGGGAGCTGTTTTTT. Its translation: CASSTNSLVTGELFF.

This chain joins TRBV7-2 and TRBJ2-1; D is possibly TRBD2 (5 bases). Trimming stripped 3 bases from V and 0 bases from J, with 9 bases between. This CDR3 region has 15 residues. Germline loops: CDR1 SGHTA, CDR2 FQGNSA. This chain's CDR3 is CASSFALDSYNEQFF. CDR3 DNA: TGTGCCAGCAGCTTTGCACTAGACTCCTACAATGAGCAGTTCTTC.

The chain combines TRBV20-1 with TRBJ2-7, with D perhaps TRBD1 or TRBD2 (5 bases each). Germline lookup yields CDR1 DFQATT and CDR2 SNEGSKA (reference sequence). With 6 bases removed from V and 1 base from J, the gap between germline ends came to 16 bases. This CDR3 is 14 amino acids long. The CDR3 spells CSALGRVESYEQYV. In DNA, the CDR3 is TGCAGTGCCCTGGGACGGGTTGAGTCCTACGAGCAGTACGTC.

V and J are TRBV24-1 and TRBJ2-7, with D possibly matching TRBD1 (6 bases). Germline V gene sequence: CDR1 KGHDR, CDR2 SFDVKD. The V end lost 9 bases, the J end lost 5 bases, and 19 bases lay between the germline ends. This CDR3 contains 14 residues. The CDR3 nucleotides read TGTGCCACCCCGGCCCGGCTAGGGGGAAACGAGCAGTACGTC. It specifies CATPARLGGNEQYV.

This clonotype has more than one count but fewer than ten. The V call is TRBV7-9, the J call TRBJ2-3, with a weak D call TRBD1 (6 bases). The length of the CDR3 is 18 residues. Germline V gives CDR1 SEHNR, CDR2 FQNEAQ (reference sequence). Trimming removed 6 bases from V and 2 bases from J, with 24 bases in between. The DNA for the CDR3 is TGTGCCAGCAGGGCGCAGGGGATTGGGGCGCGAGACACAGATACGCAGTATTTT. Its protein is CASRAQGIGARDTDTQYF. The full variable domain, rest sourced from reference TRBV7-9 and TRBJ2-3, is DTGVSQNPRHKITKRGQNVTFRCDPISEHNRLYWYRQTLGQGPEFLTYFQNEAQLEKSRLLSDRFSAERPKGSFSTLEIQRTEQGDSAMYLCASRAQGIGARDTDTQYFGPGTRLTVL.

This clonotype was seen a few times. The chain combines TRBV25-1 with TRBJ2-7, with unresolved D. The CDR3 spans 11 residues. V dropped 8 bases and J dropped 6 bases, with 11 bases sitting between them. Germline V CDR1 and CDR2: MGHDK, SYGVNS. The CDR3 loop is CASGPPGEQYF. CDR3 bases: TGTGCCAGCGGCCCCCCAGGCGAGCAGTACTTC.

The V and J genes are TRBV5-1 and TRBJ2-5; a weak D match, TRBD2 (6 bases). There are 13 residues in the CDR3. Germline assignment: CDR1 SGHRS and CDR2 YFSETQ. V dropped 7 bases and J dropped 2 bases, with 12 bases sitting between them. The CDR3 loop reads CASLRGQQETQYF. The CDR3 DNA follows: TGCGCCAGCTTGCGGGGCCAGCAAGAGACCCAGTACTTC.

The rearrangement uses TRBV5-4 and TRBJ2-7; 15 bases align to TRBD2. CDR1 SGHNT and CDR2 YYREEE come from the germline V gene (reference sequence). The V gene end was trimmed by 4 bases and the J gene end by 3 bases; junction bases not matched to a gene: 11. CDR3 length: 18 amino acids. CDR3 protein: CASSPPGTSGGLSYEQYF. CDR3 nucleotide sequence: TGTGCCAGCAGCCCCCCCGGGACTAGCGGGGGGCTTAGCTACGAGCAGTACTTC.

This clonotype has ten or more counts. This chain joins TRBV4-3 and TRBJ2-3; D gene uncertain. This CDR3 region has 15 residues. From germline, CDR1 is LGHNA and CDR2 YSLEER. Trimming left V 1 base short and J 6 bases short, with 14 bases between. DNA of the CDR3: TGCGCCAGCAGCCAAGGCCCCGGGTTCTGGGATACGCAGTATTTT. Amino acid sequence: CASSQGPGFWDTQYF.

This clonotype has just a few counts. CDR3 coding DNA: TGTGCCAGCAGCCCGCAGTCCTTAGCCAAAAACATTCAGTACTTC. Encoded protein: CASSPQSLAKNIQYF. The J gene is TRBJ2-4, the V gene TRBV9; no clear D gene. Germline values: CDR1 SGDLS, CDR2 YYNGEE. The CDR3 is 15 residues long. With 4 bases removed from V and 0 bases from J, the gap between germline ends came to 11 bases.

This clonotype has a handful of counts. This rearrangement joins TRBV19 to TRBJ2-3, with 10 nucleotides matching TRBD1. V trimming: 8 bases; J trimming: 5 bases; junction bases outside the gene matches: 10. Germline V gene sequence: CDR1 LNHDA, CDR2 SQIVND (reference sequence). This CDR3 has 15 residues. CDR3 DNA sequence: TGTGCCAGTGATTCCGGGACAGGGGCGGTAGATACGCAGTATTTT. Encoded protein: CASDSGTGAVDTQYF.

The V and J genes are TRBV6-2 or TRBV6-3 and TRBJ2-1; TRBD2 agrees at 11 bases. J was trimmed by 2 bases and V by 6 bases; bases with no gene match: 9. This CDR3 is 17 amino acids long. Germline V gene lookup returns CDR1 MNHEY and CDR2 SVGEGT. The CDR3 sequence is CASSIAGGRLTYNEQFF. The CDR3, as DNA: TGTGCCAGCAGCATAGCGGGGGGGCGTCTGACCTACAATGAGCAGTTCTTC.

This clonotype was counted only a few times. The chain recombines TRBV4-3 with TRBJ2-7; 8 bases are shared with TRBD2. With V trimmed by 1 base and J by 6 bases, 8 bases remained unmatched. Germline values: CDR1 LGHNA, CDR2 YSLEER. The CDR3 loop spans 15 amino acids. The CDR3 loop is CASSQVGGAQGEQYF. CDR3 nucleotides: TGCGCCAGCAGCCAAGTCGGGGGGGCCCAGGGCGAGCAGTACTTC.

This clonotype was seen more than once but under ten times. The chain carries TRBV6-5 and TRBJ2-1, with D perhaps TRBD1 (6 bases). Trimming stripped 2 bases from V and 8 bases from J, with 7 bases between. CDR3 length: 12 residues. Germline V gene sequence: CDR1 MNHEY, CDR2 SVGAGI. The CDR3 here is CASSYDRYEQFF. The CDR3, as DNA: TGTGCCAGCAGTTACGACAGGTATGAGCAGTTCTTC.

V usage is TRBV20-1 and J usage is TRBJ2-4; TRBD1 is a possible D gene (6 bases). The CDR3 contains 13 residues. Trimming stripped 3 bases from V and 6 bases from J, with 12 bases between. Germline V CDR1 and CDR2: DFQATT, SNEGSKA (reference sequence). The CDR3 sequence is CSARTGQSNIQYF. DNA for the CDR3: TGCAGTGCTAGGACAGGACAGTCAAACATTCAGTACTTC.

The V gene is TRBV5-1, the J gene TRBJ2-7; D unresolved. Trimming pared 2 bases from V and 5 bases from J, leaving 14 bases between. The CDR3 has 14 amino acids. Per germline, CDR1 SGHRS and CDR2 YFSETQ. As DNA, the CDR3 is TGCGCCAGCAGCTTCCTGGAAGGTTTAAACGAGCAGTACTTC. Its translation is CASSFLEGLNEQYF.

The V gene is TRBV2, the J gene TRBJ2-1; 11 bases agree with TRBD2. The CDR3 is 17 amino acids. V gave up 1 base and J gave up 5 bases; unmatched junction bases: 7. Germline lookup yields CDR1 SNHLY and CDR2 FYNNEI. The CDR3 region is CASSEDGSGGAHNEQFF. The CDR3 nucleotides read TGTGCCAGCAGTGAAGACGGTAGCGGGGGGGCTCACAATGAGCAGTTCTTC. The full variable domain, its missing parts supplied by reference TRBV2 and TRBJ2-1, is EPEVTQTPSHQVTQMGQEVILRCVPISNHLYFYWYRQILGQKVEFLVSFYNNEISEKSEIFDDQFSVERPDGSNFTLKIRSTKLEDSAMYFCASSEDGSGGAHNEQFFGPGTRLTVL.

The V call is TRBV6-1, the J call TRBJ1-5; D is unclear. The CDR3 loop spans 15 amino acids. V was cut by 3 bases and J by 2 bases, with 11 bases left in between. Germline CDR1 and CDR2: MNHNS and SASEGT. CDR3 bases: TGTGCCAGCAGTGAGGGAACAGTGGGCAATCAGCCCCAGCATTTT. Translation: CASSEGTVGNQPQHF.

This chain joins TRBV9 and TRBJ2-3, with D possibly being TRBD2 (6 bases). V shed 6 bases and J shed 1 base, with 15 bases lying between them. Germline V gives CDR1 SGDLS, CDR2 YYNGEE. The CDR3 covers 15 residues. CDR3: CASTPRAGRTDTQYF. The DNA for the CDR3 is TGTGCCAGCACACCTCGGGCGGGGCGCACAGATACGCAGTATTTT.